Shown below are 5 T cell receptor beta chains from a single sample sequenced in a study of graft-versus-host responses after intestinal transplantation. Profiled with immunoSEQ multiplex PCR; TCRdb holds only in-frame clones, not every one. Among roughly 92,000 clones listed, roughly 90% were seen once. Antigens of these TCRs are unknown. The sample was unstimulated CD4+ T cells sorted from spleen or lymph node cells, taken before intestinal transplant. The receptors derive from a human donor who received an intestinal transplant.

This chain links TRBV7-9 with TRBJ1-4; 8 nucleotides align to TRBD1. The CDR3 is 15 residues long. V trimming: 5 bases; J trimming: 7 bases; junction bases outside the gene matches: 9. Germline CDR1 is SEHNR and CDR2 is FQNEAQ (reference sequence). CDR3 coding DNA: TGTGCCAGCAGCCCGATACAGGGGGAGGGTGAAAAACTGTTTTTT. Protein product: CASSPIQGEGEKLFF.

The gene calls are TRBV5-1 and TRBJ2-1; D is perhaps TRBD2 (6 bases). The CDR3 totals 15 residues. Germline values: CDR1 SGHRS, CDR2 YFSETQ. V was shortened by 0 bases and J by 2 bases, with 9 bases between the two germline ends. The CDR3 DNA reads TGCGCCAGCAGCTTGGTGCCGGGGGCCTACAATGAGCAGTTCTTC. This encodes CASSLVPGAYNEQFF.

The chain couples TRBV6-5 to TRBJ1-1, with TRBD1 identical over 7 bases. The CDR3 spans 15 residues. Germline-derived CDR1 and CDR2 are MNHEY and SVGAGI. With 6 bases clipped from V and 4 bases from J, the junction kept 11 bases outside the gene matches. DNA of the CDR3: TGTGCCAGCAGAGGACTGACAGGGATCGGCACTGAAGCTTTCTTT. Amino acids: CASRGLTGIGTEAFF.

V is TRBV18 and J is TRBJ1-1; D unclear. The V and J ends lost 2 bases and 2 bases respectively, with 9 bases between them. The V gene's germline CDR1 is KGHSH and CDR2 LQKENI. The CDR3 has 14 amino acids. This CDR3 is CASSPAGYNTEAFF. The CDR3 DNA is TGTGCCAGCTCACCAGCGGGATATAACACTGAAGCTTTCTTT.

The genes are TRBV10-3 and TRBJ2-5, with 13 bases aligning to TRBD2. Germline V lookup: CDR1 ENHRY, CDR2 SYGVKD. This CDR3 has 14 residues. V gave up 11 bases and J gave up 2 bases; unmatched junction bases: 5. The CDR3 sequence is CASRTSGGQETQYF. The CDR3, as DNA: TGTGCCTCCAGGACTAGCGGGGGTCAAGAGACCCAGTACTTC.